This TCR beta chain was identified in a study of control samples from healthy donors and cancer patients. This CDR3 region has 15 residues. Germline CDR1 and CDR2: WNHNN and SYGVQD (reference sequence). The V gene lost 0 bases and the J gene lost 0 bases, with 5 bases spanning the gap. The assay was immunoSEQ multiplex PCR, and TCRdb's table has in-frame clones only and misses some. This sample has roughly 450,000 clones, with roughly 90% found just once. Sequencing input: PBMCs. The chain carries TRBV10-1 and TRBJ2-2; D gene unclear. The TCR comes from a man aged 35 to 55 with head and neck cancer. CDR3 region: CASSESPANTGELFF. CDR3 DNA sequence: TGCGCCAGCAGTGAGTCCCCCGCGAACACCGGGGAGCTGTTTTTT.